This T cell receptor (beta chain) stems from a study of vaccination and CD4 T cells after COVID-19 (dated by TCRdb to about 2022). About the full investigation: Six males and four females were included in the convalescent cohort, with two Hispanic individuals, seven Caucasians, two Asians and one multiracial person represented. Post-COVID blood samples from convalescent patients were collected a median of around 110 days after diagnosis, with a range of about 30 to 170 days. Participants received two doses of either the Pfizer-BioNTech BNT162b2 vaccine (n=8) or the Moderna mRNA-1273 vaccine (n=2). In control cultures, a CEFX viral epitope pool was used as positive control, an HIV-1 Nef peptide pool was used as negative control, or no peptide was added. Culture stimuli were overlapping spike peptide pools from SARS-CoV-2 and from the common cold coronaviruses HCoV-NL63, HCoV-OC43 and HCoV-229E. In around 10 COVID-19 convalescent patients and a few infection-naive healthy vaccine recipients, researchers compared the spike-specific CD4+ TCR repertoire from before mRNA vaccination with the repertoire from after. Post-vaccine blood samples were taken a median of around 77 days after the second vaccine dose, with a range of roughly 14 to 250 days. What the work shows at the level of the full study, not this receptor alone: In convalescent patients, nearly all vaccine-specific clones (304 of 307) were found to be mono-reactive for SARS-CoV-2 spike rather than cross-reactive with common cold coronaviruses. Relatively few convalescent patients were included in the study, and early timepoints after natural infection were not analyzed. Although the median number of SARS-CoV-2-reactive clonotypes went up from around 20 after infection to some 37 after vaccination, the increase was not significant. Among convalescent patients, a median around 89% of the SARS-CoV-2-reactive clones seen after vaccination appeared only after vaccination, which suggests priming specific to the vaccine.

What this sample's treatment or condition label stands for: roughly nine-day PBMC culture with coronavirus spike peptide pools or control peptides (ViraFEST assay). To expand antigen-specific T cells with peptide pools and then pick out the expanded clonotypes through TCR sequencing, the study relied on the ViraFEST assay. The absence of prior SARS-CoV-2 infection in healthy vaccine recipients was confirmed by negative nucleocapsid antibody tests before and after vaccination. About 1.8 million PBMCs per well were cultured in IMDM with roughly 5.2% human AB serum and approximately 9.8 IU/ml IL-2, plus 10 ug/ml peptide pools. Half of the culture medium was replaced with fresh IL-2-containing medium on days 3 and 7. Once the cells had been in culture for 9 to 10 days, the EasySep CD4+ T cell isolation kit was used to isolate CD4+ T cells by negative selection. Ficoll-Paque Plus gradient centrifugation was used to isolate PBMCs from whole blood, and the isolated PBMCs were then either used fresh or cryopreserved at -140C. Each culture condition was generally run in triplicate wells.

From a lookup of the germline V gene, CDR1 and CDR2 are MNHNS and SASEGT. The CDR3 sequence holds 15 residues, the cysteine and phenylalanine included. The kept DNA is CDR3 alone, 45 bases in frame from the first base. V loses 6 bases, J loses 4 bases, and the germline ends lie 19 bases apart. The library was produced with PCR. At the Johns Hopkins FTIC core, DNA from the cultured CD4+ T cells underwent TCR sequencing with the Oncomine TCR Beta short-read assay. The QIAamp micro DNA kit was used to extract genomic DNA from the cultured CD4+ T cells. Oncomine TCR Beta libraries made from cultured CD4+ T cells were pooled using unique dual indexes and sequenced on an Illumina iSeq 100. The original methods were these. Non-productive sequences were removed, and CDR3s not starting with C, not ending with F or W, or shorter than 7 amino acids were discarded. Antigen-specific clonotypes were identified using the MANAFEST web application through comparison of peptide-stimulated wells with reference and other culture wells. Positive clones required FDR below 0.05, an odds ratio above 5, and productive frequency above 0.1% in at least two of three replicate wells. A clonotype was classed as cross-reactive if the clonotype showed significant expansion both in SARS-CoV-2 spike wells and in at least one common cold coronavirus spike condition. Similarity between CDR3 sequences was evaluated in R version 3.6.1 using Levenshtein distances (stringdist) and unrooted phylogenetic trees (ape). TCRdb reprocessed the public reads (quality trimming at Q25 with fastp, clone calling with MiXCR) and kept in-frame beta chains. Each entry is one CDR3 protein sequence, shown with its most common DNA and genes. In this record, the V and J calls reflect TCRdb's handling and not the investigators' own analysis. The sample data list about 10,000 distinct CDR3 sequences, and 20% to 30% of these were observed just once. The ten largest clones represent approximately 44% of the sample.

Regarding this clonotype: Its antigen is still unknown. No much larger clonotype is one base removed from it; base qualities were not supplied.

Material: CD4+ T cells from blood, cultured in vitro, obtained before SARS-CoV-2 vaccination. This TCR derives from a human donor who received a COVID-19 vaccine. The chain was built from TRBV6-1 and TRBJ2-7; TRBD2 is a possible D gene, resting on 6 matching bases. The CDR3 has the sequence CASRSASESFYEQYF. In nucleotides, the sequence is TGTGCCAGCAGGTCGGCTAGCGAGAGTTTTTACGAGCAGTACTTC.